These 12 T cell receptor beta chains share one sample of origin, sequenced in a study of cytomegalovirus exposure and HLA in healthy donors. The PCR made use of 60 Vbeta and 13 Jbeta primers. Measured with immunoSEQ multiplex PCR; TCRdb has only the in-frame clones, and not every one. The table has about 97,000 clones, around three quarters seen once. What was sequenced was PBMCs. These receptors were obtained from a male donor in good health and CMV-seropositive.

CDR3 in DNA: TGTGCCAGCAGTGAAGGGACAGTTTCTTCACCCCTCCACTTT. Protein product: CASSEGTVSSPLHF. The V call is TRBV6-1, the J call TRBJ1-6, with D tentatively TRBD1 (6 bases). Trimming cost V 1 base and J 9 bases, with 10 bases left between them. Germline-derived CDR1 and CDR2 are MNHNS and SASEGT. This CDR3 has 14 amino acids.

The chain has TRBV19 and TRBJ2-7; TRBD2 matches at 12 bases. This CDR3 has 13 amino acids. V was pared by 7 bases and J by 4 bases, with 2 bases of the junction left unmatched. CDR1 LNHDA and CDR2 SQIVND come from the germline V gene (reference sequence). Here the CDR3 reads CASTGTSGYEQYF. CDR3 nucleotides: TGTGCCAGTACAGGGACTAGCGGGTACGAGCAGTACTTC.

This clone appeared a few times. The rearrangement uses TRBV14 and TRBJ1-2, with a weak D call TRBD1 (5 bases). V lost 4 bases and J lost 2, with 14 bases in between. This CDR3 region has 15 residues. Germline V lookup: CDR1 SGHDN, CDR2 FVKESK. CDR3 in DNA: TGTGCCAGCAGCCTAATAAGGGGTTGGAACTATGGCTACACCTTC. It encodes CASSLIRGWNYGYTF. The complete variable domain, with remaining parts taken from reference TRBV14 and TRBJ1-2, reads EAGVTQFPSHSVIEKGQTVTLRCDPISGHDNLYWYRRVMGKEIKFLLHFVKESKQDESGMPNNRFLAERTGGTYSTLKVQPAELEDSGVYFCASSLIRGWNYGYTFGSGTRLTVV.

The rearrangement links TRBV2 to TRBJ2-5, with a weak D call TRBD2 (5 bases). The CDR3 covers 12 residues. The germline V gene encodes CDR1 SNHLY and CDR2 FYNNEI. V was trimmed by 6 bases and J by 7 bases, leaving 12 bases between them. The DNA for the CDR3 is TGTGCCAGCAGCGGGCCTGAGGGGACCCAGTACTTC. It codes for CASSGPEGTQYF.

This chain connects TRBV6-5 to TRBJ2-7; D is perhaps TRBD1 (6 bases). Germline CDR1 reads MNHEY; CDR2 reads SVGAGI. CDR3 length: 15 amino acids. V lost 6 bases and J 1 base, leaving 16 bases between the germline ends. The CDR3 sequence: CASRHGTSGSYEQYF. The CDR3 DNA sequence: TGTGCCAGCAGACACGGGACATCCGGATCCTACGAGCAGTACTTC.

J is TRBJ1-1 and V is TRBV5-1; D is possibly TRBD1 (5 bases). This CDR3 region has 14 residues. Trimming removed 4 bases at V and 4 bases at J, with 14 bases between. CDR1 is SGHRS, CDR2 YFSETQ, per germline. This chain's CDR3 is CASSLGGTSTEAFF. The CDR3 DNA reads TGCGCCAGCAGCCTCGGGGGAACGAGCACTGAAGCTTTCTTT.

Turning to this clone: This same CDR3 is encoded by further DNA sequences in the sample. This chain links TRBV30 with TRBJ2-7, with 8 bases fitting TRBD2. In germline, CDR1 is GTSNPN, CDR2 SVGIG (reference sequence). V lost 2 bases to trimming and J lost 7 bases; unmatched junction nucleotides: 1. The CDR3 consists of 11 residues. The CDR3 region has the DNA TGTGCCTGGAGTCGGGGGGGAGAGCAGTACTTC. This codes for CAWSRGGEQYF.

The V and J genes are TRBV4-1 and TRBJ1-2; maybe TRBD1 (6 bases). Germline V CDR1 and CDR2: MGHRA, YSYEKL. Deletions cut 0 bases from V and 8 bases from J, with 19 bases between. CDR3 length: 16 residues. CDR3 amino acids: CASSQDLGRGSWGYTF. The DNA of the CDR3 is TGCGCCAGCAGCCAAGATCTGGGCAGGGGAAGTTGGGGCTACACCTTC.

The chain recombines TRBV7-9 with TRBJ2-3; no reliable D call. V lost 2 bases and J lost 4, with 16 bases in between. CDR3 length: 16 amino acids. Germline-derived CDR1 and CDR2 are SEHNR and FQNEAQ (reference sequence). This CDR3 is CASSLTWASSPDTQYF. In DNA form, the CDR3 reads TGTGCCAGCAGCTTAACCTGGGCCTCCTCTCCAGATACGCAGTATTTT.

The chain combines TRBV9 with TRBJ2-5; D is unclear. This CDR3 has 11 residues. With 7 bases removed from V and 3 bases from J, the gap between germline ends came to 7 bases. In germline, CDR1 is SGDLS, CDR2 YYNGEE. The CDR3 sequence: CASGEEETQYF. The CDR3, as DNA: TGTGCCAGCGGAGAGGAAGAGACCCAGTACTTC.

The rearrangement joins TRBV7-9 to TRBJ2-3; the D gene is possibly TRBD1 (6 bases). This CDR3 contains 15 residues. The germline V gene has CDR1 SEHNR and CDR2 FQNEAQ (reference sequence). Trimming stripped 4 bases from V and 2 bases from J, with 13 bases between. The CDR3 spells CASSSRGGPTDTQYF. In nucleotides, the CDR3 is TGTGCCAGCAGCTCTCGAGGGGGACCCACAGATACGCAGTATTTT.

The chain's CDR3 is CASMCEGCGNQPQHF. As DNA, the CDR3 is TGCGCCAGCATGTGTGAGGGATGTGGCAATCAGCCCCAGCATTTT. The chain has TRBV23-1 and TRBJ1-5; D ambiguous. TRBV23-1 is an open reading frame whose function is uncertain. The CDR3 loop spans 15 amino acids. Trimming shortened V by 7 bases and J by 2 bases, and 15 bases separated the two germline ends.